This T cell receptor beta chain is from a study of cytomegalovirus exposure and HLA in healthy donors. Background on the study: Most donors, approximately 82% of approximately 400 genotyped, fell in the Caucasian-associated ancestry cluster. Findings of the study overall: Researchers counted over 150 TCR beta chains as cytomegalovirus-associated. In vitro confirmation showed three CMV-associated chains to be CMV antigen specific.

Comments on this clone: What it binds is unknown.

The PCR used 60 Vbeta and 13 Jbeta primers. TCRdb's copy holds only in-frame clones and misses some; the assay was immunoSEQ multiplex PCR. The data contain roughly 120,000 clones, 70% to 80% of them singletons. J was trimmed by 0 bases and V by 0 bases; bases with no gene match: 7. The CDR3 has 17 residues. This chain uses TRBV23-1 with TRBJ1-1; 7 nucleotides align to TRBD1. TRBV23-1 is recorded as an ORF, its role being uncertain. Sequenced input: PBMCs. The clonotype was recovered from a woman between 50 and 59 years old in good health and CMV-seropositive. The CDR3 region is CASSQSRGQPVNTEAFF. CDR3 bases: TGCGCCAGCAGTCAATCGCGGGGACAGCCTGTGAACACTGAAGCTTTCTTT.